Below, 23 T cell receptor beta chains from the same sample are listed, as sequenced in a study of blood T cell repertoires in COVID-19. Only in-frame clones appear in the TCRdb table, and some are missing; sequencing was by immunoSEQ multiplex PCR. The sample has roughly 130,000 clones; about 80% are singletons. Sample: peripheral blood. The receptor set was obtained from a woman of 80 years or more with acute or convalescent COVID-19.

This chain connects TRBV12-3 or TRBV12-4 to TRBJ2-6; D may be TRBD2 (5 bases). V gave up 6 bases and J gave up 13 bases, with 16 bases separating them. The CDR3 consists of 13 residues. The CDR3 spells CASSSDGRRVLTF. The CDR3 DNA is TGTGCCAGCAGCTCGGACGGACGGAGGGTCCTGACTTTC.

The chain uses TRBV3-1 (or the pseudogene TRBV3-2) and TRBJ2-3; 10 nucleotides agree with TRBD2. With V trimmed by 6 bases and J by 9 bases, 15 bases remained unmatched. There are 16 residues in the CDR3. Germline CDR1 and CDR2: LGHDT and YNNKEL (reference sequence). In DNA, the CDR3 is TGTGCCAGCAGTCTCTCTAGCGGGGGAGACCGGGGCACGCAGTATTTT. It codes for CASSLSSGGDRGTQYF.

The chain has TRBV3-1 (or the pseudogene TRBV3-2) and TRBJ1-2, with 11 nucleotides matching TRBD1. This CDR3 spans 17 amino acids. Looked up from germline, CDR1 is LGHDT and CDR2 is YNNKEL (reference sequence). The V gene end was trimmed by 4 bases and the J gene end by 5 bases; junction bases not matched to a gene: 12. The CDR3 DNA reads TGTGCCAGCAGCCTCGGACAGGGGGCAAGCGCGTTATATGGCTACACCTTC. Amino acids: CASSLGQGASALYGYTF.

The chain has TRBV4-3 and TRBJ1-5; D is unclear. Per the germline V gene, CDR1 is LGHNA and CDR2 is YSLEER. V lost 0 bases, J lost 4 bases, and 4 bases lay in between. The CDR3 is made up of 13 amino acids. CDR3 DNA sequence: TGCGCCAGCAGCCAAGATATAAATCAGCCCCAGCATTTT. Protein sequence: CASSQDINQPQHF.

The chain couples TRBV5-8 to TRBJ2-1; 8 positions match TRBD1. The germline CDR1 and CDR2 sequences are SGHTS and YDEGEE. With 4 bases clipped from V and 9 bases from J, the junction kept 18 bases outside the gene matches. CDR3 length: 17 residues. The CDR3, as DNA: TGTGCCAGCAGCCAGAGTGGACAGGGTTGGTCTCGGGGTGAGCAGTTCTTC. It encodes CASSQSGQGWSRGEQFF.

In this sample, this clone turned up a few times. The chain links TRBV2 to TRBJ2-7; 7 positions match TRBD1. The length of the CDR3 is 15 residues. V was pared by 6 bases and J by 0 bases, with 8 bases of the junction left unmatched. CDR1 is SNHLY and CDR2 is FYNNEI in the germline V gene. CDR3 nucleotide sequence: TGTGCCAGCAGCCAGGGGGTTGGCAGCTCCTACGAGCAGTACTTC. It translates to CASSQGVGSSYEQYF. The full variable domain, with the rest looked up from reference TRBV2 and TRBJ2-7, is EPEVTQTPSHQVTQMGQEVILRCVPISNHLYFYWYRQILGQKVEFLVSFYNNEISEKSEIFDDQFSVERPDGSNFTLKIRSTKLEDSAMYFCASSQGVGSSYEQYFGPGTRLTVT.

V usage is TRBV5-4 and J usage is TRBJ2-5; 8 bases align to TRBD2. The CDR3 has 16 residues. V lost 0 bases to trimming and J lost 0 bases; unmatched junction nucleotides: 4. Germline lookup yields CDR1 SGHNT and CDR2 YYREEE (reference sequence). Here the CDR3 reads CASSLGAGGYQETQYF. The CDR3, as DNA: TGTGCCAGCAGCTTGGGGGCGGGGGGATACCAAGAGACCCAGTACTTC.

This chain uses TRBV12-3 or TRBV12-4 with TRBJ2-1; TRBD1 is a possible D gene (6 bases). There are 13 residues in the CDR3. V lost 5 bases and J lost 4, with 9 bases in between. CDR3 region: CASSQGPYNEQFF. CDR3 nucleotide sequence: TGTGCCAGCAGTCAGGGGCCTTACAATGAGCAGTTCTTC.

V usage is TRBV5-4 and J usage is TRBJ1-5; possible D gene TRBD1, 5 bases. Germline CDR1 SGHNT, CDR2 YYREEE (reference sequence). The CDR3 is 16 residues long. Deletions cut 0 bases from V and 2 bases from J, with 12 bases between. The chain's CDR3 is CASSLGDSQGNQPQHF. The DNA of the CDR3 is TGTGCCAGCAGCTTGGGTGACTCACAGGGCAATCAGCCCCAGCATTTT.

V and J are TRBV6-5 and TRBJ1-3; D gene uncertain. CDR3 length: 15 residues. Trimming pared 5 bases from V and 2 bases from J, leaving 13 bases between. CDR1 and CDR2 (germline): MNHEY, SVGAGI. CDR3 sequence reads: CASSPPRGTGNTIYF. CDR3 DNA sequence: TGTGCCAGCAGTCCCCCCCGGGGAACTGGAAACACCATATATTTT.

The J gene is TRBJ1-4, the V gene TRBV6-2 or TRBV6-3, with D unresolved. The V end was cut by 0 bases, the J end by 0 bases, with 14 bases between. The CDR3 covers 18 residues. CDR1 is MNHEY, CDR2 SVGEGT, per germline. The CDR3: CASSYSASVLATNEKLFF. For the CDR3, the DNA is TGTGCCAGCAGTTACTCAGCGAGCGTTTTAGCAACTAATGAAAAACTGTTTTTT.

V usage is TRBV12-5 and J usage is TRBJ2-2; 8 bases align to TRBD2. Germline V gene data show CDR1 as LGHNT and CDR2 as FRNRAP. V was pared by 0 bases and J by 4 bases, with 4 bases of the junction left unmatched. This CDR3 is 16 amino acids long. The CDR3 region has the DNA TGTGCTAGTGGTTTGGTATCGGGGGGGCGCACCGGGGAGCTGTTTTTT. Translation: CASGLVSGGRTGELFF.

This clone was detected a few times. The chain employs TRBV6-2 or TRBV6-3 and TRBJ1-5, with 8 bases fitting TRBD1. Germline CDR1 and CDR2: MNHEY and SVGEGT. V trimming: 6 bases; J trimming: 7 bases; junction bases outside the gene matches: 17. The CDR3 loop spans 17 amino acids. This CDR3 reads CASSPLFPDRGRQPQHF. The CDR3 region has the DNA TGTGCCAGCAGCCCCTTATTCCCCGACAGGGGAAGACAGCCCCAGCATTTT.

This clone was counted between two and nine times. J is TRBJ1-1 and V is TRBV7-9; D might be TRBD1 (6 bases). The CDR3 is 16 amino acids. Trimming stripped 5 bases from V and 4 bases from J, with 20 bases between. Germline-derived CDR1 and CDR2 are SEHNR and FQNEAQ (reference sequence). In DNA, the CDR3 is TGTGCCAGCAGCCCATCATGGGCAGGGGAGAGCACTGAAGCTTTCTTT. Translation: CASSPSWAGESTEAFF.

The sample holds one count of this clone. The gene calls are TRBV30 and TRBJ1-1, with D possibly matching TRBD1 (6 bases). CDR1 and CDR2 (germline): GTSNPN, SVGIG (reference sequence). Trimming stripped 4 bases from V and 5 bases from J, with 14 bases between. The CDR3 spans 13 residues. The CDR3 protein is CAWTSFTGTEAFF. Written as DNA, the CDR3 is TGTGCCTGGACCTCCTTTACAGGGACTGAAGCTTTCTTT.

This clone was seen more than once but under ten times. The chain joins TRBV5-5 to TRBJ1-5; the D gene is possibly TRBD1 (5 bases). The germline CDR1 and CDR2 sequences are SGHKS and YYEKEE (reference sequence). The CDR3 covers 13 residues. Trimming pared 3 bases from V and 6 bases from J, leaving 10 bases between. The CDR3 nucleotides are TGTGCCAGCAGCTCCGGGGGAGGTCAGCCCCAGCATTTT. Its protein is CASSSGGGQPQHF.

In this sample, this clone turned up a few times. The gene calls are TRBV6-5 and TRBJ1-2, with D possibly being TRBD1 (6 bases). The CDR3 runs to 15 residues. Trimming removed 1 base from V and 3 bases from J, with 12 bases in between. The germline gives CDR1 MNHEY, CDR2 SVGAGI. CDR3 region: CASSYFQGPYYGYTF. As DNA, the CDR3 is TGTGCCAGCAGTTACTTTCAGGGGCCTTACTATGGCTACACCTTC.

This sequence joins TRBV7-2 and TRBJ1-2; weak D call: TRBD1 (5 bases). Germline-derived CDR1 and CDR2 are SGHTA and FQGNSA. V was trimmed by 4 bases and J by 8 bases, leaving 14 bases between them. The CDR3 runs to 13 residues. CDR3 DNA sequence: TGTGCCAGCAGCTACGCAGGGAGGGACGGCTACACCTTC. Translation: CASSYAGRDGYTF.

The CDR3 here is CASSPNAQGPLYNEQFF. The CDR3 DNA sequence: TGTGCCAGCAGCCCAAACGCGCAGGGGCCTTTATACAATGAGCAGTTCTTC. The J gene is TRBJ2-1, the V gene TRBV7-9; maybe TRBD1 (6 bases). The V end was cut by 5 bases, the J end by 4 bases, with 21 bases between. CDR1 is SEHNR and CDR2 is FQNEAQ in the germline V gene (reference sequence). This CDR3 is 17 amino acids long.

The chain links TRBV13 to TRBJ2-7, with 10 bases that match TRBD2. The length of the CDR3 is 16 residues. Germline V CDR1 and CDR2: PRHDT, FYEKMQ (reference sequence). Trimming at V came to 4 bases and at J to 2 bases, leaving 8 bases not matched to a gene. The CDR3 region is CASSSASGGIPYEQYF. The DNA for the CDR3 is TGTGCCAGCAGCTCCGCTAGCGGGGGAATTCCCTACGAGCAGTACTTC.

The chain carries TRBV9 and TRBJ2-7, with a tentative D call TRBD1 (6 bases). The germline CDR1 and CDR2 sequences are SGDLS and YYNGEE. CDR3 length equals 15 residues. V was trimmed by 4 bases and J by 6 bases, leaving 20 bases between them. CDR3 in DNA: TGTGCCAGCAGCCTGGACGGTGGACAGTCGGGCGAGCAGTACTTC. Its translation: CASSLDGGQSGEQYF.

A single count supports this clone. The chain couples TRBV6-2 or TRBV6-3 to TRBJ1-2, with TRBD1 identical over 8 bases. Germline V gene lookup returns CDR1 MNHEY and CDR2 SVGEGT. The length of the CDR3 is 16 residues. V was pared by 4 bases and J by 2 bases, with 9 bases of the junction left unmatched. This chain's CDR3 is CASSSPGRGLNYGYTF. CDR3 DNA: TGTGCCAGCAGTTCCCCGGGCAGGGGGCTAAACTATGGCTACACCTTC.

V usage is TRBV30 and J usage is TRBJ2-7; a possible D gene is TRBD1 (5 bases). Deletions cut 7 bases from V and 0 bases from J, with 13 bases between. Germline lookup yields CDR1 GTSNPN and CDR2 SVGIG (reference sequence). The CDR3 contains 13 residues. The CDR3 nucleotides read TGTGCCTTTAGGGGTTCCAGCTCCTACGAGCAGTACTTC. Its protein is CAFRGSSSYEQYF.